This record looks at one TCR beta chain sequence and its context. These data belong to a study of control samples from healthy donors and cancer patients. The CDR3 extends over 18 amino acids. The table came from immunoSEQ multiplex PCR; TCRdb's copy has only in-frame clones and leaves some out. The repertoire consists of approximately 79,000 clones, with roughly 90% occurring once and the leading ten covering under 7.5%. The source of this sequence is a man aged 50 or older in good health. V usage is TRBV21-1 and J usage is TRBJ1-5; the table calls TRBD1, which could not be checked here. TRBV21-1 corresponds to a pseudogene. Input material: blood. The chain's CDR3 is CASWAEFSRGLVDQPQHF. CDR3 nucleotides: TGTGCCAGCTGGGCAGAGTTTAGCAGGGGGCTTGTTGATCAGCCCCAGCATTTT.